This T cell receptor (beta chain) comes out of a study of CD4 T cells in relation to SARS-CoV-2 and coronaviruses. Unexposed donor CD4+ T cells date from 2011-2018, before the COVID-19 pandemic. CD4+ T cells were isolated from the cells after around eleven days of culture. Half the medium was replaced with IL-2 medium on days 3 and 7. The assay was immunoSEQ multiplex PCR, and TCRdb's table has in-frame clones only and misses some. This table has approximately 17,000 clones, roughly 83% appearing once. V gave up 4 bases and J gave up 1 base; unmatched junction bases: 1. In germline, CDR1 is LGHDT, CDR2 YNNKEL (reference sequence). The CDR3 totals 14 residues. Concerning this clone: The antigen is undetermined.

The chain uses TRBV3-1 (or the pseudogene TRBV3-2) and TRBJ2-7, with 10 positions matching TRBD1. This clonotype was sampled from a human donor in good health. Input material: CD4+ T cells from PBMCs, cultured in vitro. Written as DNA, the CDR3 is TGTGCCAGCAGCCGGGACAGGGGTTCCTACGAGCAGTACTTC. It codes for CASSRDRGSYEQYF.